Below, 20 T cell receptor beta chains from the same sample are listed, as sequenced in a study of regulatory T cells in long-lasting Graves disease. Time point in this sample: newly diagnosed GD, antithyroid drugs for less than 3 months. The TCR library was made from RNA that had been extracted from PBMCs in TRIzol. Construction of TCR beta libraries relied on iRepertoire HTBI primers and on Arm-PCR targeting CDR3 regions. TCRdb reprocessed the multiplex PCR reads with MiXCR, giving one entry per CDR3 protein. The repertoire has 450,000 to 700,000 distinct CDR3 sequences, less than 15% of them found once; the top ten carry 10%. The same sample was also studied in work on T cells in Graves' hyperthyroidism and ophthalmopathy.

The sample in question was peripheral blood mononuclear cells (PBMCs), obtained at new diagnosis, from a patient treated with antithyroid drugs. The receptors shown here come from a man aged 25-40 years with Graves disease.

This clonotype was seen repeatedly, ten times or more. The rearrangement uses TRBV28 and TRBJ1-2; no firm D call. Looked up from germline, CDR1 is MDHEN and CDR2 is SYDVKM. This CDR3 is 14 amino acids long. Trimming took off 3 bases at V and 3 bases at J, with 11 bases between the two ends. The CDR3 spells CASSFHQVYYGYTF. CDR3 DNA sequence: TGTGCCAGCAGTTTCCACCAGGTTTACTATGGCTACACCTTC.

This clonotype was seen once. This likely reflects a read error, since a far larger clone is one base away. This rearrangement joins TRBV2 to TRBJ2-3; D is tentatively TRBD1 or TRBD2 (5 bases each). CDR1 is SNHLY, CDR2 FYNNEI, per germline. The V end lost 5 bases, the J end lost 4 bases, and 25 bases lay between the germline ends. The CDR3 consists of 18 residues. The CDR3 DNA reads TGTGCCAGCAGTTCCCGCCTTGAGGGGAGTGCGGCGGCAGATACGCAGTATTTT. As protein: CASSSRLEGSAAADTQYF.

This clonotype was found many times. This chain joins TRBV30 and TRBJ2-1; 11 bases match TRBD2. Unmatched junction bases numbered 11, after V lost 4 bases and J lost 9 bases. CDR1 and CDR2 from the germline V gene are GTSNPN and SVGIG (reference sequence). The CDR3 is 15 amino acids. The CDR3 sequence is CAWILGTSGGGEQFF. The CDR3 DNA follows: TGTGCCTGGATTCTGGGGACTAGCGGAGGCGGTGAGCAGTTCTTC. Full variable domain (rest looked up from reference TRBV30 and TRBJ2-1): SQTIHQWPATLVQPVGSPLSLECTVEGTSNPNLYWYRQAAGRGLQLLFYSVGIGQISSEVPQNLSASRPQDRQFILSSKKLLLSDSGFYLCAWILGTSGGGEQFFGPGTRLTVL.

The genes are TRBV14 and TRBJ2-1; the D gene could be TRBD1 or TRBD2 (5 bases each). CDR1 and CDR2 (germline): SGHDN, FVKESK. With 0 bases removed from V and 9 bases from J, the gap between germline ends came to 18 bases. The CDR3 sequence is 16 residues long. CDR3 loop: CASSQDSGTGYSEQFF. CDR3 in DNA: TGTGCCAGCAGCCAAGATTCTGGGACGGGTTATAGTGAGCAGTTCTTC.

This clonotype was counted at least ten times. The chain links TRBV18 to TRBJ2-2, with D maybe TRBD2 (5 bases). The CDR3 consists of 16 residues. The V gene's germline CDR1 is KGHSH and CDR2 LQKENI. V gave up 3 bases and J gave up 7 bases, with 18 bases separating them. CDR3 nucleotide sequence: TGTGCCAGCTCACCGGCGTCAGGCCCCGAGGGCGGGGAGCTGTTTTTT. Protein: CASSPASGPEGGELFF.

This clonotype came up many times. This chain links TRBV6-5 with TRBJ2-1; 8 positions match TRBD2. Germline V gene lookup returns CDR1 MNHEY and CDR2 SVGAGI. The CDR3 totals 15 residues. J lost 12 bases, V lost 2 bases, and 12 bases had no gene match. The CDR3 DNA is TGTGCCAGCAGTTACGGGACCGGGACTAGGTATTCGCAGTTCTTC. Translated, it gives CASSYGTGTRYSQFF.

This clonotype was counted many times. The chain is built from TRBV12-3 or TRBV12-4 and TRBJ1-1; the D is unclear. The length of the CDR3 is 11 residues. V lost 6 bases, J lost 8 bases, and 10 bases lay in between. CDR3: CASRKGGEAFF. As DNA, the CDR3 is TGTGCCAGCAGGAAAGGAGGGGAAGCTTTCTTT.

About this clonotype itself: Just one base apart from a much larger clone, this may be a read error. The J gene is TRBJ2-7, the V gene TRBV6-1, with D perhaps matching TRBD2 (7 bases). The germline gives CDR1 MNHNS, CDR2 SASEGT. V lost 6 bases and J lost 5, with 14 bases in between. The CDR3 runs 13 residues. The CDR3 sequence is CASSGEGDHEQYF. CDR3 nucleotide sequence: TGTGCCAGCAGCGGGGAGGGGGACCACGAGCAGTACTTC.

This rearrangement joins TRBV6-1 to TRBJ2-1; no firm D call. Trimming shortened V by 4 bases and J by 1 base, and 11 bases separated the two germline ends. The CDR3 totals 15 residues. The germline V gene has CDR1 MNHNS and CDR2 SASEGT. The CDR3 nucleotides are TGTGCCAGCAGTGGGCCCTACGGGTCCTACAATGAGCAGTTCTTC. The encoded protein is CASSGPYGSYNEQFF.

This clonotype was observed many times. The V call is TRBV12-3 or TRBV12-4, the J call TRBJ2-1, with D unresolved. Trimming shortened V by 3 bases and J by 7 bases, and 19 bases separated the two germline ends. The CDR3 spans 16 residues. CDR3 residues: CASSFLESAVWNEQFF. CDR3 in DNA: TGTGCCAGCAGTTTCCTTGAATCGGCAGTATGGAATGAGCAGTTCTTC.

This clonotype was seen many times. This rearrangement joins TRBV29-1 to TRBJ2-2, with TRBD2 as a possible D gene (5 bases). Germline V gene sequence: CDR1 SQVTM, CDR2 ANQGSEA. Trimming removed 4 bases from V and 5 bases from J, with 11 bases in between. The CDR3 is 13 amino acids. The CDR3 bases are TGCAGCGTTGGAGGAGGAGGAACCGGGGAGCTGTTTTTT. Encoded protein: CSVGGGGTGELFF.

The chain uses TRBV20-1 and TRBJ1-1, with D perhaps matching TRBD1 (6 bases). Germline V CDR1 and CDR2: DFQATT, SNEGSKA (reference sequence). Trimming took off 3 bases at V and 8 bases at J, with 13 bases between the two ends. The CDR3 consists of 12 residues. The CDR3 nucleotides read TGCAGTGCTAGTACAGGGACCCTAGAAGCTTTCTTT. Protein product: CSASTGTLEAFF.

The gene calls are TRBV14 and TRBJ1-1; TRBD1 might be the D (5 bases). From germline, CDR1 is SGHDN and CDR2 FVKESK. The CDR3 is 15 residues long. V lost 5 bases and J lost 3, with 16 bases in between. The CDR3 coding sequence is TGTGCCAGCAGCTTAACCCGGGGGAGGGACACTGAAGCTTTCTTT. It translates to CASSLTRGRDTEAFF.

J is TRBJ2-1 and V is TRBV29-1, with no clear D. Per germline, CDR1 SQVTM and CDR2 ANQGSEA. V was clipped by 3 bases and J by 0 bases, with 9 bases between them. CDR3 length: 14 amino acids. The DNA for the CDR3 is TGCAGCGTTGACCACAGACTCTCCTACAATGAGCAGTTCTTC. Translating it yields CSVDHRLSYNEQFF.

This clonotype has at least ten counts. The chain joins TRBV12-3 or TRBV12-4 to TRBJ2-1; D is unclear. V shed 1 base and J shed 3 bases, with 7 bases lying between them. The CDR3 spans 14 residues. The CDR3 here is CASSLGQHYNEQFF. The CDR3 region has the DNA TGTGCCAGCAGTTTAGGCCAGCACTACAATGAGCAGTTCTTC.

This clonotype has only a few counts. This chain connects TRBV20-1 to TRBJ2-4, with unresolved D. The germline V and J ends were trimmed by 5 bases and 0 bases, with 11 bases remaining between them. This CDR3 has 14 residues. Per the germline V gene, CDR1 is DFQATT and CDR2 is SNEGSKA (reference sequence). DNA for the CDR3: TGCAGTGCTGACCCCAGTTCAGCCAAAAACATTCAGTACTTC. This gives the protein CSADPSSAKNIQYF.

V and J are TRBV19 and TRBJ2-1; D remains unclear. Trimming stripped 1 base from V and 3 bases from J, with 7 bases between. Germline CDR1 reads LNHDA; CDR2 reads SQIVND (reference sequence). There are 14 residues in the CDR3. This chain's CDR3 is CASSIGGFYNEQFF. For the CDR3, the DNA is TGTGCCAGTAGTATAGGAGGCTTCTACAATGAGCAGTTCTTC.

This clonotype was recorded at least ten times. The chain combines TRBV29-1 with TRBJ2-2; 8 nucleotides align to TRBD2. The CDR3 is made up of 14 amino acids. CDR1 is SQVTM, CDR2 ANQGSEA, per germline. V was clipped by 3 bases and J by 1 base; unmatched bases: 1. CDR3 protein: CSVELAGNTGELFF. The CDR3 DNA reads TGCAGCGTTGAGCTAGCGGGGAACACCGGGGAGCTGTTTTTT.

At least ten counts were recorded for this clonotype. The rearrangement links TRBV19 to TRBJ1-1; 7 nucleotides match TRBD1. The germline V gene encodes CDR1 LNHDA and CDR2 SQIVND (reference sequence). The CDR3 contains 13 residues. Unmatched junction bases numbered 9, after V lost 9 bases and J lost 5 bases. The DNA of the CDR3 is TGTGCCAGCAGTTTCGACAGGGTTACTGAAGCTTTCTTT. It is translated as CASSFDRVTEAFF. The whole variable domain, filled in from reference TRBV19 and TRBJ1-1, reads DGGITQSPKYLFRKEGQNVTLSCEQNLNHDAMYWYRQDPGQGLRLIYYSQIVNDFQKGDIAEGYSVSREKKESFPLTVTSAQKNPTAFYLCASSFDRVTEAFFGQGTRLTVV.

This clonotype showed up many times. The chain combines TRBV3-1 with TRBJ1-2; weak D call: TRBD1 (5 bases). With 2 bases removed from V and 8 bases from J, the gap between germline ends came to 21 bases. The germline gives CDR1 LGHDT, CDR2 YNNKEL (reference sequence). The CDR3 extends over 16 amino acids. CDR3 loop: CASSQSSGFLTGGYTF. CDR3 sequence (DNA): TGTGCCAGCAGCCAATCCTCGGGGTTCCTCACAGGAGGCTACACCTTC.